A selection of T cell receptor beta chains follows, all from one sample in a study of blood T cell repertoires in COVID-19. Clones were sequenced by immunoSEQ multiplex PCR, and TCRdb holds only the in-frame ones, with some missing. The sample lists 200,000 to 250,000 clones; about 90% were seen once. Source material: peripheral blood. The receptors here all came from a man in his late teens or twenties with active or convalescent COVID-19. Each CDR3 is given with its conserved first and last residue. A D gene is named only where the DNA matches it firmly. A row's size may be missing; if present it is once, few, many or a size class.

TRBJ1-2 | TRBD1 | TRBV28 | - | TGTGCCAGCAGGCCTCCGGGACAGGGCGGCTACACCTTC | CASRPPGQGGYTF
TRBJ2-1 | - | TRBV4-3 | - | TGCGCCAGCAGCCAAGATGGGCTCCTCAATGAGCAGTTCTTC | CASSQDGLLNEQFF
TRBJ2-2 | TRBD2 | TRBV5-1 | - | TGCGCCAGCAGCTTGAGAACTAGCGGGAGGGCGGAACGGCCCCCCGGGGAGCTGTTTTTT | CASSLRTSGRAERPPGELFF
TRBJ2-5 | TRBD1 | TRBV27 | once | TGTGCCAGCAGTTTATCCCGGCAGGGGGCGAAAGAGACCCAGTACTTC | CASSLSRQGAKETQYF
TRBJ1-1 | - | TRBV28 | - | TGTGCCAGCAGTAGAGGACAGTTGAACACTGAAGCTTTCTTT | CASSRGQLNTEAFF
TRBJ2-1 | TRBD2 | TRBV10-1 | - | TGCGCCAGCAGCGGGACTAGCGGGAGGCAGTTCTTC | CASSGTSGRQFF
TRBJ2-7 | TRBD2 | TRBV7-2 | few | TGTGCCAGCAGCTTTAGCGGGAAATTAAACCGCGAGGAGCAGTACTTC | CASSFSGKLNREEQYF
TRBJ2-7 | - | TRBV30 | - | TGTGCCTGGAGTGTAGGGGTCTTGCAGTACTTC | CAWSVGVLQYF
TRBJ1-1 | - | TRBV15 | - | TGTGCCACCAGCAGAGTTGGACGGGGCACTGAAGCTTTCTTT | CATSRVGRGTEAFF
TRBJ2-2 | - | TRBV28 | once | TGTGCCAGCAGTCCTACAGGGAGGGGGACCGGGGAGCTGTTTTTT | CASSPTGRGTGELFF
TRBJ2-5 | TRBD2 | TRBV7-6 | - | TGTGCCAGCAGCTCGCCTGCCGGGGGAGCGGGGTCAGTGGAGACCCAGTACTTC | CASSSPAGGAGSVETQYF
TRBJ2-1 | TRBD2 | TRBV28 | - | TGTGCCAGCAGCCTGACTAGCGGGTACAATGAGCAGTTCTTC | CASSLTSGYNEQFF
TRBJ2-1 | - | TRBV5-1 | - | TGCGCCAGCAGCTTTTCGGGAGCCTACAATGAGCAGTTCTTC | CASSFSGAYNEQFF
TRBJ1-1 | TRBD1 | TRBV10-1 | - | TGCGCCAGCAGTCCGGACAGGGTCTCAGTCACTGAAGCTTTCTTT | CASSPDRVSVTEAFF
TRBJ1-3 | - | TRBV4-3 | - | TGCGCCAGCAGCAAAAGTCAAGATGGGAGGGAAGGGAGCTCTGGAAACACCATATATTTT | CASSKSQDGREGSSGNTIYF
TRBJ1-4 | TRBD1 | TRBV3-1/TRBV3-2 | few | TGTGCCAGCAGCCACCTAGGGGGCGATGAAAAACTGTTTTTT | CASSHLGGDEKLFF
TRBJ1-5 | - | TRBV7-9 | - | TGTGCCAGCAGCTTACAGGGCCAGCCCCAGCATTTT | CASSLQGQPQHF
TRBJ2-7 | - | TRBV3-1/TRBV3-2 | - | TGTGCCAGCAGCTCCACCGGGACACTCTCCTACGAGCAGTACTTC | CASSSTGTLSYEQYF
TRBJ2-5 | - | TRBV27 | once | TGTGCCAGCAGACGTATGGGCGTACAGGGCCTGGAAGAGACCCAGTACTTC | CASRRMGVQGLEETQYF
TRBJ2-5 | - | TRBV27 | - | TGTGCCAGCAGTTTATCGTGGGCGTACCAAGAGACCCAGTACTTC | CASSLSWAYQETQYF
TRBJ2-7 | - | TRBV3-1/TRBV3-2 | - | TGTGCCAGCAGCCAAGATCGCTACTACGAGCAGTACTTC | CASSQDRYYEQYF
TRBJ1-1 | - | TRBV28 | - | TGTGCCAGCAGTTTATATCGGACATTGAACACTGAAGCTTTCTTT | CASSLYRTLNTEAFF
TRBJ2-1 | - | TRBV2 | - | TGTGCCAGCACTGGGGCGACCTCCTACAATGAGCAGTTCTTC | CASTGATSYNEQFF
TRBJ2-3 | TRBD1 | TRBV10-1 | - | TGCGCCAGCAGTGATATTGCCGACAGGGCGATCCCAGATACGCAGTATTTT | CASSDIADRAIPDTQYF